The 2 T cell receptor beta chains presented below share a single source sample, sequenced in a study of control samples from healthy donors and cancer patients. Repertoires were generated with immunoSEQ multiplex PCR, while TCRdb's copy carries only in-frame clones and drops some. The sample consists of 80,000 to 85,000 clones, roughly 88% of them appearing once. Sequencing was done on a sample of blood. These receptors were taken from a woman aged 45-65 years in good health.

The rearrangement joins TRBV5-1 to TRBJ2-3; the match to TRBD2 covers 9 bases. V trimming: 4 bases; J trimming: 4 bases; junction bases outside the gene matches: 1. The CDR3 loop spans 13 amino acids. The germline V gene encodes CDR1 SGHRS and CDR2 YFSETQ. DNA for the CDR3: TGCGCCAGCAGCATAGCGGGGGCAGATACGCAGTATTTT. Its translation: CASSIAGADTQYF. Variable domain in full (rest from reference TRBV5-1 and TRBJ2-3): KAGVTQTPRYLIKTRGQQVTLSCSPISGHRSVSWYQQTPGQGLQFLFEYFSETQRNKGNFPGRFSGRQFSNSRSEMNVSTLELGDSALYLCASSIAGADTQYFGPGTRLTVL.

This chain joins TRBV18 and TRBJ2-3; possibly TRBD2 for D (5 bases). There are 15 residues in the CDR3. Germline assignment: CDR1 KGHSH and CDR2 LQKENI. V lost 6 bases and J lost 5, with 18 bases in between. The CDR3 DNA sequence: TGTGCCAGCTCTCAAAGCGTCTTAGAGGGAGATACGCAGTATTTT. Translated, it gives CASSQSVLEGDTQYF. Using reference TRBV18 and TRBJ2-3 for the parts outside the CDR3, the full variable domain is NAGVMQNPRHLVRRRGQEARLRCSPMKGHSHVYWYRQLPEEGLKFMVYLQKENIIDESGMPKERFSAEFPKEGPSILRIQQVVRGDSAAYFCASSQSVLEGDTQYFGPGTRLTVL.